Listed here are 26 T cell receptor beta chains from one sample, sequenced in a study of cytomegalovirus exposure and HLA in healthy donors. The PCR had 60 Vbeta and 13 Jbeta primers. Profiled with immunoSEQ multiplex PCR; TCRdb holds only in-frame clones, not every one. The table includes around 150,000 clones, 70% to 85% detected once. Sequenced sample: PBMCs. The receptors originated from a man aged 35 to 55 in good health and CMV-seronegative.

The chain recombines TRBV6-1 with TRBJ2-7, with no clear D. The CDR3 contains 13 residues. V dropped 6 bases and J dropped 5 bases, with 14 bases sitting between them. The germline CDR1 and CDR2 sequences are MNHNS and SASEGT. The CDR3 is CASSDLSSHEQYF. The CDR3 DNA follows: TGTGCCAGCAGCGACTTGTCTTCCCACGAGCAGTACTTC.

The V gene is TRBV4-1, the J gene TRBJ2-7; TRBD2 matches at 8 bases. The CDR3 is made up of 14 amino acids. In germline, CDR1 is MGHRA, CDR2 YSYEKL. Trimming removed 4 bases from V and 5 bases from J; junction bases left unmatched: 7. CDR3 sequence (DNA): TGCGCCAGCAGCCCCGGTGGAGCGGGAGACGAGCAGTACTTC. This encodes CASSPGGAGDEQYF.

This clone was recorded a few times. V and J are TRBV2 and TRBJ2-7; tentatively, D is TRBD2 (5 bases). Deletions cut 5 bases from V and 3 bases from J, with 8 bases between. Per the germline V gene, CDR1 is SNHLY and CDR2 is FYNNEI. The CDR3 runs to 12 residues. In DNA form, the CDR3 reads TGTGCCAGCAGTCCTGGACTCTACGAGCAGTACTTC. This sequence encodes CASSPGLYEQYF.

The rearrangement links TRBV7-2 to TRBJ1-5, with TRBD1 matching 7 bases. Germline V gene data show CDR1 as SGHTA and CDR2 as FQGNSA. V dropped 4 bases and J dropped 10; count of bases not matched to a gene: 10. The CDR3 covers 14 residues. The DNA for the CDR3 is TGTGCCAGCAGCTACGGACAGGCTACGGAACCCCAGCATTTT. Translated: CASSYGQATEPQHF. Drawing the rest from reference TRBV7-2 and TRBJ1-5, the complete variable domain is GAGVSQSPSNKVTEKGKDVELRCDPISGHTALYWYRQSLGQGLEFLIYFQGNSAPDKSGLPSDRFSAERTGGSVSTLTIQRTQQEDSAVYLCASSYGQATEPQHFGDGTRLSIL.

V gene TRBV11-3 combines with J gene TRBJ2-1, with 7 positions matching TRBD2. Germline loops: CDR1 SGHNT, CDR2 YENEEA. The CDR3 runs to 12 residues. The V segment lost 5 bases and the J segment 13 bases; nucleotides outside the gene matches: 8. CDR3 amino acids: CASSPSSGRQFF. CDR3 coding DNA: TGTGCCAGCAGCCCTTCTAGCGGCCGTCAGTTCTTC.

The chain combines TRBV5-6 with TRBJ2-1; D unclear. The germline V gene encodes CDR1 SGHDT and CDR2 YYEEEE. The V end was cut by 0 bases, the J end by 0 bases, with 4 bases between. The CDR3 contains 14 residues. DNA for the CDR3: TGTGCCAGCAGCTTGGACTACTCCTACAATGAGCAGTTCTTC. Amino acid sequence: CASSLDYSYNEQFF.

The rearrangement uses TRBV6-5 and TRBJ2-1; D perhaps matches TRBD2 (7 bases). The CDR3 is 13 residues long. Looked up from germline, CDR1 is MNHEY and CDR2 is SVGAGI. The V end lost 5 bases, the J end lost 9 bases, and 14 bases lay between the germline ends. The CDR3 DNA is TGTGCCAGCAGTCCGGGGCGGGGGCTTGAGCAGTTCTTC. This codes for CASSPGRGLEQFF.

The chain is built from TRBV10-3 and TRBJ2-5, with 8 bases fitting TRBD1. The CDR3 totals 14 residues. Germline values: CDR1 ENHRY, CDR2 SYGVKD. Germline trimming cut 6 bases from V and 6 bases from J; bases unmatched to any gene: 9. CDR3 in DNA: TGTGCCATCAGCCCAGACAGGGGCGGGAAGACCCAGTACTTC. This sequence encodes CAISPDRGGKTQYF.

The chain joins TRBV7-8 to TRBJ2-1, with D unresolved. The V gene's germline CDR1 is SGHVS and CDR2 FQNEAQ. The V gene lost 5 bases and the J gene lost 9 bases, with 8 bases spanning the gap. The CDR3 is 11 amino acids. CDR3 loop: CASSPSSEQFF. The CDR3 DNA sequence: TGTGCCAGCAGCCCCTCGAGTGAGCAGTTCTTC.

The chain combines TRBV6-5 with TRBJ2-4, with D maybe TRBD1 (5 bases). The CDR3 consists of 13 residues. V shed 6 bases and J shed 12 bases, with 18 bases lying between them. The germline gives CDR1 MNHEY, CDR2 SVGAGI. CDR3 region: CASRKDIVDSQYF. CDR3 sequence (DNA): TGTGCCAGCAGGAAAGACATAGTAGACAGTCAGTACTTC.

The J gene is TRBJ2-3, the V gene TRBV6-5, with TRBD2 matching over 11 bases. The V gene's germline CDR1 is MNHEY and CDR2 SVGAGI. The J segment lost 5 bases and the V segment lost 6 bases, leaving 7 bases of the junction unmatched. This CDR3 spans 15 amino acids. This CDR3 is CASSTTSGRIDTQYF. The CDR3 region has the DNA TGTGCCAGCAGCACCACTAGCGGGAGAATAGATACGCAGTATTTT.

This rearrangement joins TRBV5-4 to TRBJ2-7; 12 positions match TRBD1. Germline V CDR1 and CDR2: SGHNT, YYREEE (reference sequence). The CDR3 spans 15 residues. V was pared by 3 bases and J by 0 bases, with 1 base of the junction left unmatched. The CDR3 nucleotides are TGTGCCAGCAGCTGGGGACAGGGGGCCTCCTACGAGCAGTACTTC. Translation gives CASSWGQGASYEQYF.

As regards this clone: Its ends do not fully match the called genes, so a read error is possible. The chain uses TRBV19 and TRBJ2-6; D is possibly TRBD1 (5 bases). Germline-derived CDR1 and CDR2 are LNHDA and SQIVND (reference sequence). CDR3 length: 16 residues. DNA for the CDR3: TGTGCCAGTACCGAGATATTAAACTCTGGGGCCAACGGCCTGACTTTC. This sequence encodes CASTEILNSGANGLTF.

The V call is TRBV28, the J call TRBJ1-2, with 11 bases matching TRBD1. This CDR3 comprises 16 residues. Germline-derived CDR1 and CDR2 are MDHEN and SYDVKM. J gave up 3 bases and V 4 bases, and 7 bases lay outside the gene matches. CDR3 sequence (DNA): TGTGCCAGCAGTTCTGTCCCGGGACAGGGGGACTATGGCTACACCTTC. Translating gives CASSSVPGQGDYGYTF.

Only one count was recorded for this clone. The CDR3 sequence is CASSLTDTQYF. The CDR3 coding sequence is TGTGCCAGCAGTCTAACAGATACGCAGTATTTT. The rearrangement uses TRBV6-1 and TRBJ2-3, with D unclear. The V gene's germline CDR1 is MNHNS and CDR2 SASEGT. Trimming removed 5 bases from V and 3 bases from J, with 3 bases in between. This CDR3 spans 11 amino acids.

This chain joins TRBV4-2 and TRBJ1-2; unclear D gene. CDR3 length: 15 amino acids. Per germline, CDR1 LGHNA and CDR2 YNFKEQ. The V end lost 2 bases, the J end lost 5 bases, and 15 bases lay between the germline ends. CDR3 sequence reads: CASSQTEGLTYGYTF. In nucleotides, the CDR3 is TGTGCCAGCAGCCAAACGGAGGGTCTAACTTATGGCTACACCTTC.

This clone occurred once. V gene TRBV9 combines with J gene TRBJ2-3; D may be TRBD1 (6 bases). The germline V gene encodes CDR1 SGDLS and CDR2 YYNGEE. The CDR3 loop spans 15 amino acids. The ends were cut back, 4 bases at V and 2 bases at J, with 14 bases in the middle. The CDR3 here is CASSTMDSLTDTQYF. The CDR3 DNA reads TGTGCCAGCAGCACTATGGACAGCCTCACAGATACGCAGTATTTT. Looking up the rest from reference TRBV9 and TRBJ2-3 gives the full variable domain: DSGVTQTPKHLITATGQRVTLRCSPRSGDLSVYWYQQSLDQGLQFLIQYYNGEERAKGNILERFSAQQFPDLHSELNLSSLELGDSALYFCASSTMDSLTDTQYFGPGTRLTVL.

The V gene is TRBV19, the J gene TRBJ2-5; tentatively, D is TRBD1 (6 bases). CDR1 is LNHDA and CDR2 is SQIVND in the germline V gene (reference sequence). Trimming pared 4 bases from V and 5 bases from J, leaving 11 bases between. The CDR3 covers 13 residues. The DNA for the CDR3 is TGTGCCAGTAGTAACACAGGGTACGAGACCCAGTACTTC. Protein sequence: CASSNTGYETQYF.

V and J are TRBV27 and TRBJ2-1, with TRBD2 matching 8 bases. CDR1 MNHEY and CDR2 SMNVEV come from the germline V gene (reference sequence). The CDR3 spans 15 residues. J gave up 2 bases and V 2 bases, and 2 bases lay outside the gene matches. Here the CDR3 reads CASSLGGLAYNEQFF. Written as DNA, the CDR3 is TGTGCCAGCAGTTTAGGGGGACTAGCCTACAATGAGCAGTTCTTC.

CDR3 loop: CAISGGRGSYGYTF. CDR3 nucleotide sequence: TGTGCCATCAGTGGGGGTCGAGGGAGCTATGGCTACACCTTC. The V and J genes are TRBV10-3 and TRBJ1-2, with unresolved D. The V end was cut by 4 bases, the J end by 4 bases, with 13 bases between. The CDR3 length is 14 residues. Germline-derived CDR1 and CDR2 are ENHRY and SYGVKD.

V and J are TRBV5-5 and TRBJ2-7; tentative D call: TRBD2 (5 bases). This CDR3 contains 16 residues. Germline CDR1 is SGHKS and CDR2 is YYEKEE (reference sequence). V was trimmed by 0 bases and J by 0 bases, leaving 13 bases between them. This chain's CDR3 is CASSLDGGRNSYEQYF. The CDR3 nucleotides are TGTGCCAGCAGCTTGGACGGAGGACGGAACTCCTACGAGCAGTACTTC.

This clone occurred a few times. CDR3 loop: CASSPTGITYEQYF. CDR3 sequence (DNA): TGCGCCAGCAGCCCGACAGGGATAACCTACGAGCAGTACTTC. The chain recombines TRBV5-1 with TRBJ2-7, with 7 bases identical to TRBD1. CDR1 is SGHRS, CDR2 YFSETQ, per germline. The CDR3 sequence is 14 residues long. Trimming cost V 4 bases and J 2 bases; bases outside gene matches: 6. Together with reference TRBV5-1 and TRBJ2-7, the CDR3 gives the full variable domain: KAGVTQTPRYLIKTRGQQVTLSCSPISGHRSVSWYQQTPGQGLQFLFEYFSETQRNKGNFPGRFSGRQFSNSRSEMNVSTLELGDSALYLCASSPTGITYEQYFGPGTRLTVT.

The CDR3, as DNA: TGTGCCAGTAGTCTGGCAGGGCATAAGGTAGCGAACACTGAAGCTTTCTTT. It is translated as CASSLAGHKVANTEAFF. This rearrangement joins TRBV19 to TRBJ1-1; a possible D gene is TRBD1 (5 bases). Germline values: CDR1 LNHDA, CDR2 SQIVND (reference sequence). V lost 5 bases and J lost 1, with 20 bases in between. The CDR3 has 17 amino acids.

This clone has only one observation. The chain combines TRBV14 with TRBJ2-5; 8 positions match TRBD2. Trimming removed 1 base from V and 1 base from J; junction bases left unmatched: 5. Germline V gene lookup returns CDR1 SGHDN and CDR2 FVKESK. The CDR3 contains 16 residues. The CDR3 loop reads CASSQVGSGVQETQYF. The DNA for the CDR3 is TGTGCCAGCAGCCAAGTTGGTAGCGGGGTCCAAGAGACCCAGTACTTC.

The V gene is TRBV19, the J gene TRBJ2-7; TRBD1 agrees at 8 bases. Germline-derived CDR1 and CDR2 are LNHDA and SQIVND (reference sequence). Trimming cost V 6 bases and J 6 bases; bases outside gene matches: 10. The CDR3 is 14 amino acids. Here the CDR3 reads CASSPTGVHLEQYF. CDR3 nucleotide sequence: TGTGCCAGTAGCCCGACAGGGGTCCATCTCGAGCAGTACTTC.

This rearrangement joins TRBV5-1 to TRBJ2-3; 11 bases match TRBD2. V lost 4 bases to trimming and J lost 4 bases; unmatched junction nucleotides: 8. The CDR3 sequence is 16 residues long. Germline values: CDR1 SGHRS, CDR2 YFSETQ. Written as DNA, the CDR3 is TGCGCCAGCAGCCGGTTAGCGGGAGGGTTCCCAGATACGCAGTATTTT. Translated, it gives CASSRLAGGFPDTQYF.